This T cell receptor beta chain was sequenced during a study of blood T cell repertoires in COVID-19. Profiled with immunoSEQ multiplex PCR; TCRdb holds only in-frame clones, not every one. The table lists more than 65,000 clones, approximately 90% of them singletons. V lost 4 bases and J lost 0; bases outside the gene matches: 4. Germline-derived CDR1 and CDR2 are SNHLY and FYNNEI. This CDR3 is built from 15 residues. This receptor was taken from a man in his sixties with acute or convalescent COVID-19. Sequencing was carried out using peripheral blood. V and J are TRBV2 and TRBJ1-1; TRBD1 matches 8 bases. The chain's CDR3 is CASSAQGVLNTEAFF. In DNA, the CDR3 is TGTGCCAGCAGTGCACAGGGGGTCCTGAACACTGAAGCTTTCTTT. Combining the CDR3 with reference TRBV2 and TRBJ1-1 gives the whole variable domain EPEVTQTPSHQVTQMGQEVILRCVPISNHLYFYWYRQILGQKVEFLVSFYNNEISEKSEIFDDQFSVERPDGSNFTLKIRSTKLEDSAMYFCASSAQGVLNTEAFFGQGTRLTVV.